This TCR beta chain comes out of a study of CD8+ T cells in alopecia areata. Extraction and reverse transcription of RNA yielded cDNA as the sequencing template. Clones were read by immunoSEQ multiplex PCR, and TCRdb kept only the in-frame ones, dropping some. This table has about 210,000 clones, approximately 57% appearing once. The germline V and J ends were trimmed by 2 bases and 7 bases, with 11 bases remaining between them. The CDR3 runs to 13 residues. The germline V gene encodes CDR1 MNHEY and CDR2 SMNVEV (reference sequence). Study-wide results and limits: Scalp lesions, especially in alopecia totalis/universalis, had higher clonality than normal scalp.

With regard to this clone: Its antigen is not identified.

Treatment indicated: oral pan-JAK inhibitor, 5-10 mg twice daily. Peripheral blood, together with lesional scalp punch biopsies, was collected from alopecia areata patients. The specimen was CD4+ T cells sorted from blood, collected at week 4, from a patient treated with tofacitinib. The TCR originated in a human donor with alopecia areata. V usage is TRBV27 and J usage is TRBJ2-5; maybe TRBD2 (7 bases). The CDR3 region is CASSLGGGVTQYF. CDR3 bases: TGTGCCAGCAGTTTAGGAGGGGGGGTGACCCAGTACTTC.